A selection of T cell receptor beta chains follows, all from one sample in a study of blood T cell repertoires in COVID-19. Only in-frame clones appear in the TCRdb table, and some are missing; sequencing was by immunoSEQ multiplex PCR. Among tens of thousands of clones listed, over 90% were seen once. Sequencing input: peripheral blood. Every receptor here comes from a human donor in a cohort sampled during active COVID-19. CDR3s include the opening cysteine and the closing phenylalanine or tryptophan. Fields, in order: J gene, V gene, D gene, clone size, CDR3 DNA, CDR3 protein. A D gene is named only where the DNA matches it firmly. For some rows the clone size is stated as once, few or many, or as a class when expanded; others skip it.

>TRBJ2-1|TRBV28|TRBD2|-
TGTGCCAGCAGTTTCCCCGGGACTAGCGGGAGTAGCTCCTACAATGAGCAGTTCTTC
CASSFPGTSGSSSYNEQFF
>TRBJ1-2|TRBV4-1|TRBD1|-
TGCGCCAGCAGCGACAGGGGTAGCTATGGCTACACCTTC
CASSDRGSYGYTF
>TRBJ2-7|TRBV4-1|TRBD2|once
TGCGCCAGCAGACTAGCGGGAGGAAGTGGTGAGCAGTACTTC
CASRLAGGSGEQYF
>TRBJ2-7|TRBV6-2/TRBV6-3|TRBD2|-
TGTGCCAGCAGTTACTCGGCTAGCGGGACCTACGAGCAGTACTTC
CASSYSASGTYEQYF
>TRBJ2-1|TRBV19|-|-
TGTGCCAGTAGTATAACAGGGACCAATGAGCAGTTCTTC
CASSITGTNEQFF
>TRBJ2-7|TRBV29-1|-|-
TGCAGCGTCCTCTCGGGGTCAAGCTACGAGCAGTACTTC
CSVLSGSSYEQYF
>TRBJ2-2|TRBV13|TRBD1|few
TGTGCCAGCAGCTTAGAGGGACAGGGCACCGGGGAGCTGTTTTTT
CASSLEGQGTGELFF
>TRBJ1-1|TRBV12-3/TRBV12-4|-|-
TGTGCCAGCAGTTTGGGCAGGATGACTGAAGCTTTCTTT
CASSLGRMTEAFF
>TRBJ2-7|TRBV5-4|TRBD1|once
TGTGCCAGCAGCTTAGGGACAGGGGCCTACGAGCAGTACTTC
CASSLGTGAYEQYF
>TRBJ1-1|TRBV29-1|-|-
TGCAGCGCTCGTACAGGGAACACTGAAGCTTTCTTT
CSARTGNTEAFF
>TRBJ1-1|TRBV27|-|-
TGTGCCAGCACCACAGACACGAACACTGAAGCTTTCTTT
CASTTDTNTEAFF
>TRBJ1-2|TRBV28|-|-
TGTGCCAGCAGTACACCCTCGTATGGCTACACCTTC
CASSTPSYGYTF
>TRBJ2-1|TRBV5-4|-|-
TGTGCCAGCAGCTTGAAGGCGGCTTACAATGAGCAGTTCTTC
CASSLKAAYNEQFF
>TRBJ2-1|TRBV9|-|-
TGTGCCAGCAGCTTTATACAGGGAAATGAGCAGTTCTTC
CASSFIQGNEQFF
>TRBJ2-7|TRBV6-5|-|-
TGTGCCAGCAGTTACGCGAGGGATTCCTACGAGCAGTACTTC
CASSYARDSYEQYF
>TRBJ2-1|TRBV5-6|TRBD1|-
TGTGCCAGCAGCTTGTTTCAGGGGGCGTTCTACAATGAGCAGTTCTTC
CASSLFQGAFYNEQFF
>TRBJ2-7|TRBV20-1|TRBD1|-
TGCAGTGCTAGTGGGAGAGAGGGACAGGGCTACGAGCAGTACTTC
CSASGREGQGYEQYF
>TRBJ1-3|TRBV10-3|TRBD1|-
TGTGCCATCAGTGAGTCCGGCCAGGGGGCCATATATTTT
CAISESGQGAIYF
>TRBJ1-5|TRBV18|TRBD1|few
TGTGCCAGCTCACCGTCGACAGGGGTTCAGCCCCAGCATTTT
CASSPSTGVQPQHF
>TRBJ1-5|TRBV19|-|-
TGTGCCAGCACCGTCGATTCAGGGTCGTTTCAGCCCCAGCATTTT
CASTVDSGSFQPQHF
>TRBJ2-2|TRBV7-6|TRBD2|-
TGTGCCAGCAGCCCCCCGGAAGGAAGCGGGAGGAGTCGCACCGGGGAGCTGTTTTTT
CASSPPEGSGRSRTGELFF
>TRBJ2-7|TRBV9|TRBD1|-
TGTGCCAGCAGCGTAACCGGGACAGGGGACGAGCAGTACTTC
CASSVTGTGDEQYF
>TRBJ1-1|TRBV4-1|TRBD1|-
TGCGCCAGCAGCCAGGGACAGGGGAGGGAAGCTTTCTTT
CASSQGQGREAFF
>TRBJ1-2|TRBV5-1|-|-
TGCGCCAGCAGCTTGGAACAGGGCTACCCGGGCTACACCTTC
CASSLEQGYPGYTF
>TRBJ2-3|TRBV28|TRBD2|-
TGTGCCAGCAGTTTCTGGCTAGCGGGATTATCTGATACGCAGTATTTT
CASSFWLAGLSDTQYF
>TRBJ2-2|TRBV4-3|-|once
TGCGCCAGCAGCCAAGACAGACAAATAGGAACCGGGGAGCTGTTTTTT
CASSQDRQIGTGELFF
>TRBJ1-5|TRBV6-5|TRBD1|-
TGTGCCAGCAGGCACCCGACAGGGATGCAGCCCCAGCATTTT
CASRHPTGMQPQHF
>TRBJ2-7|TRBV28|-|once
TGTGCCAGCAGTCCCCCATCAGTGACCTACGAGCAGTACTTC
CASSPPSVTYEQYF
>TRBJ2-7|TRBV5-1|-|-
TGCGCCAGCAGCTCCGGACAGGGAGGGGACGAGCAGTACTTC
CASSSGQGGDEQYF
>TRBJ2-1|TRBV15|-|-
TGTGCCACCAGCGGAAACGGACTCCTCATAGAGAATGAGCAGTTCTTC
CATSGNGLLIENEQFF
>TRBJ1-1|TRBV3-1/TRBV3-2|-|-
TGTGCCAGCAGCCAAGATTCGGGCGGGACTGAAGCTTTCTTT
CASSQDSGGTEAFF
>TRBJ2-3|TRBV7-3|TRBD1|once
TGTGCCAGCAGCCCAGGGGGCGCGGGCACAGATACGCAGTATTTT
CASSPGGAGTDTQYF
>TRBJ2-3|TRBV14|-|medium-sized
TGTGCCAGCAGCCAGTACCAGACCGGGGGAACAGATACGCAGTATTTT
CASSQYQTGGTDTQYF
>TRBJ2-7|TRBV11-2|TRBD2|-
TGTGCCAGCAGCTTAAGTTTTCGGACTAGCGGCTCCTACGAGCAGTACTTC
CASSLSFRTSGSYEQYF
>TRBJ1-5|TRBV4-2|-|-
TGTGCCAGCAGCCAAGACTCAGGGGCGGTTGGACAGCCCCAGCATTTT
CASSQDSGAVGQPQHF
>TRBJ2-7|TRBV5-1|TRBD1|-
TGCGCCAGCAGCGAAAACACAGGGGGCGGATACGAGCAGTACTTC
CASSENTGGGYEQYF
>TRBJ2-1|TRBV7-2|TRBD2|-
TGTGCCAGCAGCTTAGGTTCTAGCGGGAACAATGAGCAGTTCTTC
CASSLGSSGNNEQFF
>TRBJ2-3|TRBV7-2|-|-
TGTGCCAGCAGCTTAAATCCCAGCGGGTCTAGCGCAGATACGCAGTATTTT
CASSLNPSGSSADTQYF
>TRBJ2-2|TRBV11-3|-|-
TGTGCCAGCAGCCCTATTAACACCGGGGAGCTGTTTTTT
CASSPINTGELFF
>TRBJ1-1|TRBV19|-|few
TGTGCCAGTAGGATAAGGGTACGAGGGAGAAACACTGAAGCTTTCTTT
CASRIRVRGRNTEAFF
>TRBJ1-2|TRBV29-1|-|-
TGCAGCGTTAGGGGCGGTGGCTACACCTTC
CSVRGGGYTF
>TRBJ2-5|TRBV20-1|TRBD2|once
TGCAGTGCTAGTGGGGGGCTAGCGGGAGACCAAGAGACCCAGTACTTC
CSASGGLAGDQETQYF
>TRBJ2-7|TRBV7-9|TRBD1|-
TGTGCCAGCAGCCTAGAGGCAGGGGGCTACGAGCAGTACTTC
CASSLEAGGYEQYF
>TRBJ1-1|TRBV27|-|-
TGTGCCAGCGGGCTCACGCGTGACACTGAAGCTTTCTTT
CASGLTRDTEAFF
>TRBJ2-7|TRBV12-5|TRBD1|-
TGTGCTAGTGGTTTATCCGGGACAGGGCTTTGGTACGAGCAGTACTTC
CASGLSGTGLWYEQYF
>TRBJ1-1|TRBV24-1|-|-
TGTGCCACCAGTGATCCCCTTCTCACTGAAGCTTTCTTT
CATSDPLLTEAFF
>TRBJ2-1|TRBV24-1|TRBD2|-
TGTGCCACCTCGGTACTAGCGGACGGGGAGCAGTTCTTC
CATSVLADGEQFF
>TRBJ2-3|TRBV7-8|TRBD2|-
TGTGCCAGCAGCTTCGGGACTAGCGGGTTGCCTAGCACAGATACGCAGTATTTT
CASSFGTSGLPSTDTQYF
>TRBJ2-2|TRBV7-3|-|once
TGTGCCAGCAGCTTAAATCAGAACACCGGGGAGCTGTTTTTT
CASSLNQNTGELFF
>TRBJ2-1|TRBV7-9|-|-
TGTGCCAGCAGCTTAGCCCCTAGATATGAGCAGTTCTTC
CASSLAPRYEQFF
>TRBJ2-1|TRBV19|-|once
TGTGCCAGTAGTATGAGACAGAGTTACAATGAGCAGTTCTTC
CASSMRQSYNEQFF
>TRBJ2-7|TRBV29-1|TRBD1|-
TGCAGCGTTTCCGGGACAGGGGCCTACGAGCAGTACTTC
CSVSGTGAYEQYF
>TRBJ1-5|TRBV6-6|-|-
TGTGCCAGCAGTTACTCGTCTGGGCGACCGCCCCAGCATTTT
CASSYSSGRPPQHF
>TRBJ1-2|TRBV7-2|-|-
TGTGCCAGCAGCCTCGGGGTTAACTATGGCTACACCTTC
CASSLGVNYGYTF
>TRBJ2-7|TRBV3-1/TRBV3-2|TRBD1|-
TGTGCCAGCAGCCAAGCCCGGGACAGGCCGTACTTC
CASSQARDRPYF
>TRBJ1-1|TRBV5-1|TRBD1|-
TGCGCCAGCAGCCCTCCAACAGGGGGCACTGAAGCTTTCTTT
CASSPPTGGTEAFF
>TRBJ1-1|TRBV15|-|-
TGTGCCACCAGCAGTGATCGACTCGACTTGAACACTGAAGCTTTCTTT
CATSSDRLDLNTEAFF
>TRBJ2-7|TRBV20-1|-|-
TGCAGTGGACAGGAAAGGTACGAGCAGTACTTC
CSGQERYEQYF